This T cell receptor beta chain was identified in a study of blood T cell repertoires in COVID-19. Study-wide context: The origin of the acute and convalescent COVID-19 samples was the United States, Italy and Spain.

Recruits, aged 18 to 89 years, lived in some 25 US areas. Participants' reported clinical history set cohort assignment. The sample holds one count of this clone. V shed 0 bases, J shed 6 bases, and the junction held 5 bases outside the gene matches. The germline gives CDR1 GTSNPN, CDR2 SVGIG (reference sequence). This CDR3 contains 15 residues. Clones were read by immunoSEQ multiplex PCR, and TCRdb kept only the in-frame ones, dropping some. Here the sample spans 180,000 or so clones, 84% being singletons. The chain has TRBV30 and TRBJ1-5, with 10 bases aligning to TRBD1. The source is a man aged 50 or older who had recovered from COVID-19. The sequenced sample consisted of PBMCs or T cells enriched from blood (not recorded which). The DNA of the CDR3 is TGTGCCTGGAGTGTACACAGGGACAGGGGTCAGCCCCAGCATTTT. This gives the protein CAWSVHRDRGQPQHF. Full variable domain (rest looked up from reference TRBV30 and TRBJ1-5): SQTIHQWPATLVQPVGSPLSLECTVEGTSNPNLYWYRQAAGRGLQLLFYSVGIGQISSEVPQNLSASRPQDRQFILSSKKLLLSDSGFYLCAWSVHRDRGQPQHFGDGTRLSIL.